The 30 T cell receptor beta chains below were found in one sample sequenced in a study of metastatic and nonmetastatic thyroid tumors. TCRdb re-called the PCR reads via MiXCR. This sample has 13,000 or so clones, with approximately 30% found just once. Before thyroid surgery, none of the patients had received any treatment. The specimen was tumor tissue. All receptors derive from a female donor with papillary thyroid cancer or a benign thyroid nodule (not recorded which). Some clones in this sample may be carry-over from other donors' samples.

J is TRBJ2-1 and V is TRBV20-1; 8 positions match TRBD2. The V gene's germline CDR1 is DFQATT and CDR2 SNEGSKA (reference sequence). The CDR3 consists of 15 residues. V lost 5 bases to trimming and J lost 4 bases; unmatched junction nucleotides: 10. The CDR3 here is CSAPGSGIGYNEQFF. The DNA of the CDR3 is TGCAGTGCTCCGGGTAGCGGGATAGGTTACAATGAGCAGTTCTTC.

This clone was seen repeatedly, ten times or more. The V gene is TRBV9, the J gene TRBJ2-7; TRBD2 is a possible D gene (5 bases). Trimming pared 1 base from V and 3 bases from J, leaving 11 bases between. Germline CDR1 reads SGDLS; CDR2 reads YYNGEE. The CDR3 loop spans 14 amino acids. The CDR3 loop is CASSVNEGVYEQYF. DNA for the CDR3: TGTGCCAGCAGCGTAAATGAGGGTGTCTACGAGCAGTACTTC.

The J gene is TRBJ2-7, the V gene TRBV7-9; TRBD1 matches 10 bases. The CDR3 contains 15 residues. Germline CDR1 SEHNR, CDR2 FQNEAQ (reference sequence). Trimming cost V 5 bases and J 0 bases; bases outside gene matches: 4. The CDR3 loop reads CASSLGQGPSYEQYF. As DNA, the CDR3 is TGTGCCAGCAGCCTGGGACAGGGGCCCTCCTACGAGCAGTACTTC.

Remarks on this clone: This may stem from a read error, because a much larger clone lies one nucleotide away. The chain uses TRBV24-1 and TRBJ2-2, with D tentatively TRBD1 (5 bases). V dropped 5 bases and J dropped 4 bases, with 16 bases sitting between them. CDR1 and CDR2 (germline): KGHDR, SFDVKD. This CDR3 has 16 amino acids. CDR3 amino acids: CATSAPKGFLTGELFF. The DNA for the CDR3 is TGTGCCACCAGTGCGCCGAAGGGGTTTCTCACCGGGGAGCTGTTTTTT.

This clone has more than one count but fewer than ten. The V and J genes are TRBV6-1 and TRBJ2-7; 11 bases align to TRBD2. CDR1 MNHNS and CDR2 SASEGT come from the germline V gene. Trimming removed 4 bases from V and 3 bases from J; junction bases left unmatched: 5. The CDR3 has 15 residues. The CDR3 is CASSVLAGEVYEQYF. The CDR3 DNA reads TGTGCCAGCAGTGTACTAGCGGGAGAGGTCTACGAGCAGTACTTC.

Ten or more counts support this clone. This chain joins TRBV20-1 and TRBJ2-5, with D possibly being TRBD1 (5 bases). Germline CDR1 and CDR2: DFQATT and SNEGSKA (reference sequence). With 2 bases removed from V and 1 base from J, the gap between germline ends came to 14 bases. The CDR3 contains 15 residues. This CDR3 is CSARTGTGIQETQYF. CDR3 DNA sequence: TGCAGTGCTAGAACAGGAACAGGTATCCAAGAGACCCAGTACTTC.

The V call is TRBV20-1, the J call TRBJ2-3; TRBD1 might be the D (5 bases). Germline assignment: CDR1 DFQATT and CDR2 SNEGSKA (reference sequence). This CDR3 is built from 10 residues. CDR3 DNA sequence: TGCAGCCCAAGGGGAGATACGCAGTATTTT. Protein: CSPRGDTQYF.

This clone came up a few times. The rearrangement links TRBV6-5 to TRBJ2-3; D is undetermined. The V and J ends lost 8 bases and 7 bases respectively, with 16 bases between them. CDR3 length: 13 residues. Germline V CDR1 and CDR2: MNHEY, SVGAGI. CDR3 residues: CASGRELRYTQYF. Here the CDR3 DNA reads TGTGCCAGCGGGCGTGAACTGAGATATACGCAGTATTTT.

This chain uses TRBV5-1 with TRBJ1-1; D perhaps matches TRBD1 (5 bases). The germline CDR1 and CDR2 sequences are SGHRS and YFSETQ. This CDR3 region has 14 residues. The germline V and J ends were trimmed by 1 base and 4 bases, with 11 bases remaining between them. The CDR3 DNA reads TGCGCCAGCAGCTTGCACCGGGGGGGCACTGAAGCTTTCTTT. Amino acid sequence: CASSLHRGGTEAFF.

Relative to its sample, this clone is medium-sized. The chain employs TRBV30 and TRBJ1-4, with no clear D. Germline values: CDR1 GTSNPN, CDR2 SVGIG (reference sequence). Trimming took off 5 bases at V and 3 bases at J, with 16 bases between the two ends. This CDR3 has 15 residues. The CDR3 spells CAWGEGVGANEKLFF. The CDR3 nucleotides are TGTGCCTGGGGGGAGGGAGTCGGAGCTAATGAAAAACTGTTTTTT.

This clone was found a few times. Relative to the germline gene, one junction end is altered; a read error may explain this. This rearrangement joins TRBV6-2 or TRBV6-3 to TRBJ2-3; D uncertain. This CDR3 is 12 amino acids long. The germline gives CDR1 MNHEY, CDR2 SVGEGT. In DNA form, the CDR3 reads TGTGCAAGCACTCCCAGAGAAGATACGCAGTATTTT. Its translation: CASTPREDTQYF.

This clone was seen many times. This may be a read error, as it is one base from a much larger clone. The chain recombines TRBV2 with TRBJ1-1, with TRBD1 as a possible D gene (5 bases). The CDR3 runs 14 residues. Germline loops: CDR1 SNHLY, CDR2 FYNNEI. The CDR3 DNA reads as TGTGCCAGCAGTGTCGGTCCTAGTGGGACTGCAGCTTTCTTT. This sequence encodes CASSVGPSGTAAFF.

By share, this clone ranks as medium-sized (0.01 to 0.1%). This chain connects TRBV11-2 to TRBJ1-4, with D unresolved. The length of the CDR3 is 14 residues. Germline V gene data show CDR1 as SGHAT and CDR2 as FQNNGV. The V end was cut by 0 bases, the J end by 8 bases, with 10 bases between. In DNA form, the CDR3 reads TGTGCCAGCAGCTTAGATGCAATTGGGGAAAAACTGTTTTTT. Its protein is CASSLDAIGEKLFF.

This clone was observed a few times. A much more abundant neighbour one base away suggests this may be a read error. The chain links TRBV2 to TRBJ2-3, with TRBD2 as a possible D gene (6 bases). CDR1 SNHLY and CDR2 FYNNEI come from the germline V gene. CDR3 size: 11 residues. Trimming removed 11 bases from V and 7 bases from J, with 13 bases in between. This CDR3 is CAVRRGYTQYF. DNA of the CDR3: TGTGCCGTTCGACGGGGGTATACGCAGTATTTT.

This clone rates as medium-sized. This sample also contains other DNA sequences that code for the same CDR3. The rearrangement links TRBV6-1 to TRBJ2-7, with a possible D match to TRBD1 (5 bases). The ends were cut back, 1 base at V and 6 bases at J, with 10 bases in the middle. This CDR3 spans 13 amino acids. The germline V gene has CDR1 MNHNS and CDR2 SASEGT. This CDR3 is CASSEEVGLEQYF. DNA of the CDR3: TGTGCCAGCAGTGAAGAGGTGGGGCTCGAGCAGTACTTC.

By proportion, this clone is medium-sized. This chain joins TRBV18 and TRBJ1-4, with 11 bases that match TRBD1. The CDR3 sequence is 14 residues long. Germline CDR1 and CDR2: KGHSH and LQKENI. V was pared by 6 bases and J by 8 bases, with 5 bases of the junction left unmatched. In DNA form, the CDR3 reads TGTGCCAGCTCCGTGGACAGGGGGCACGAAAAACTGTTTTTT. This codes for CASSVDRGHEKLFF.

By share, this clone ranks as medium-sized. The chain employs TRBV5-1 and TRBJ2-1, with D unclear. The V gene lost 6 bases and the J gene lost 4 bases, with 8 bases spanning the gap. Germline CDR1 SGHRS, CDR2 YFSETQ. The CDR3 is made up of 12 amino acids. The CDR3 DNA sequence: TGCGCCAGCAAAGACGTGTACAATGAGCAGTTCTTC. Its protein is CASKDVYNEQFF. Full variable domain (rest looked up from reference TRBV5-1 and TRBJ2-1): KAGVTQTPRYLIKTRGQQVTLSCSPISGHRSVSWYQQTPGQGLQFLFEYFSETQRNKGNFPGRFSGRQFSNSRSEMNVSTLELGDSALYLCASKDVYNEQFFGPGTRLTVL.

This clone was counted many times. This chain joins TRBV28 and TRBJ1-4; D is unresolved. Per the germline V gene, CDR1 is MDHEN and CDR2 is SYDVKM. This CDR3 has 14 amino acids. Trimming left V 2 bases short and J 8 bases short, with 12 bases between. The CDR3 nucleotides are TGTGCCAGCAGTTTAGTTGGAGTTGAAGAAAAACTGTTTTTT. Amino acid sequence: CASSLVGVEEKLFF. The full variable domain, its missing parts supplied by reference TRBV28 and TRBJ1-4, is DVKVTQSSRYLVKRTGEKVFLECVQDMDHENMFWYRQDPGLGLRLIYFSYDVKMKEKGDIPEGYSVSREKKERFSLILESASTNQTSMYLCASSLVGVEEKLFFGSGTQLSVL.

The CDR3 spells CAGVRVGGYTF. The CDR3 DNA follows: TGTGCCGGGGTTCGAGTAGGTGGCTACACCTTC. This sequence joins TRBV30 and TRBJ1-2; D ambiguous. V was shortened by 8 bases and J by 7 bases, with 14 bases between the two germline ends. This CDR3 spans 11 amino acids. Per germline, CDR1 GTSNPN and CDR2 SVGIG (reference sequence).

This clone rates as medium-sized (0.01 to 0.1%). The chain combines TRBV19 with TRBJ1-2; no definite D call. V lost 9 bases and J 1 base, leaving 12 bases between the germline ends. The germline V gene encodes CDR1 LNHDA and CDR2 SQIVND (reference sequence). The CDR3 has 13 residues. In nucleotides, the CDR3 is TGTGCCAGCCGTATAGACGGTAACTATGGCTACACCTTC. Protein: CASRIDGNYGYTF.

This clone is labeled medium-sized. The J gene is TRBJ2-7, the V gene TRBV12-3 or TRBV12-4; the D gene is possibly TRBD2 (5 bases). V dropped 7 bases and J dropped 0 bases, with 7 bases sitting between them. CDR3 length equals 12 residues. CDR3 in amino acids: CASTGNSYEQYF. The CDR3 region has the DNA TGTGCCAGCACCGGGAACTCCTACGAGCAGTACTTC.

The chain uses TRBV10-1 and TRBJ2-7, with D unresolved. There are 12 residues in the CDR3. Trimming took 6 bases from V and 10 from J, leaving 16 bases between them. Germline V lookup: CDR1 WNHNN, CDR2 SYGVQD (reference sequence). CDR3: CASRDNMGDQYF. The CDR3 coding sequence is TGCGCCAGCAGAGACAACATGGGCGATCAGTACTTC.

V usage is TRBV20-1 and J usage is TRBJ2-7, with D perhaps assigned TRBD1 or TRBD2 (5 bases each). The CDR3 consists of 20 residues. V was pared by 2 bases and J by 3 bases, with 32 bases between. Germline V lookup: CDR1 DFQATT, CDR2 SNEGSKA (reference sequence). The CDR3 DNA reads TGCAGTGCTAGATACCTTAAGGGGCCAGGGTCCGGGGTGGGAAGCTACGAGCAGTACTTC. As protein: CSARYLKGPGSGVGSYEQYF.

In DNA form, the CDR3 reads TGTGCCAGCGGATCGGACAGGGTAACCAATGAGCAGTTCTTC. The encoded protein is CASGSDRVTNEQFF. The J gene is TRBJ2-1, the V gene TRBV9; 8 bases are shared with TRBD1. CDR1 SGDLS and CDR2 YYNGEE come from the germline V gene. Trimming removed 7 bases from V and 6 bases from J; junction bases left unmatched: 9. This CDR3 has 14 amino acids.

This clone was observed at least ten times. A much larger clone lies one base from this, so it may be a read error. The CDR3 region has the DNA TGTGCCAGCGTGGAGGAAGATACGCAGTATTTT. Amino acids: CASVEEDTQYF. The chain combines TRBV14 with TRBJ2-3; possibly TRBD2 for D (5 bases). The CDR3 has 11 amino acids. Trimming cost V 8 bases and J 5 bases, with 8 bases left between them. The germline gives CDR1 SGHDN, CDR2 FVKESK.

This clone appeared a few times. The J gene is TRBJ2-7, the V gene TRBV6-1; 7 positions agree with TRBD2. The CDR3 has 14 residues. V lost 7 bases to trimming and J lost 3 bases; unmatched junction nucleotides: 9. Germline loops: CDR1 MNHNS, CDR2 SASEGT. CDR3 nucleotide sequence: TGTGCCAGCACCGCTAGCGGCTCTTTCTACGAGCAGTACTTC. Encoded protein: CASTASGSFYEQYF.

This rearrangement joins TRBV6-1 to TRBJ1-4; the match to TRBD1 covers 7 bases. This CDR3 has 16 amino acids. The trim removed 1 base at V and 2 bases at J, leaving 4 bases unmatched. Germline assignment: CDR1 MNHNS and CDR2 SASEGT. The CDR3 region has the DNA TGTGCCAGCAGTGAAGTGGCAGGGGGGACTAATGAAAAACTGTTTTTT. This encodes CASSEVAGGTNEKLFF.

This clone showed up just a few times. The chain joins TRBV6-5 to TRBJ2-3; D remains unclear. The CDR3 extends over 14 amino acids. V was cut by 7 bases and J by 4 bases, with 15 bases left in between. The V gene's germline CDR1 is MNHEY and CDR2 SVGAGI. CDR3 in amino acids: CASICTEGPDTQYF. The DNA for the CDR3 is TGTGCCAGCATTTGTACTGAAGGGCCAGATACGCAGTATTTT.

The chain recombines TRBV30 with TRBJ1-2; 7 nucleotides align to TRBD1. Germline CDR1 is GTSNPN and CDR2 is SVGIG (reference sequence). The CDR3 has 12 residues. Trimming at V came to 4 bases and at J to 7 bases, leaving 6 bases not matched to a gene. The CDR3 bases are TGTGCCTGGACAAACTGGGACAGTGGCTACACCTTC. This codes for CAWTNWDSGYTF.

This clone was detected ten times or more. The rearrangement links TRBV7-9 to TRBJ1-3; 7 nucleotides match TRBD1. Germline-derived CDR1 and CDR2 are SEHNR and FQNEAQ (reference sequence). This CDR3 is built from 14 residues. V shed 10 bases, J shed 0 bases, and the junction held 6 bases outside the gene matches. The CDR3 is CATHRDSSGNTIYF. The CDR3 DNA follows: TGTGCCACCCATAGGGACAGCTCTGGAAACACCATATATTTT. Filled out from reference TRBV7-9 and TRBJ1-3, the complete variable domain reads DTGVSQNPRHKITKRGQNVTFRCDPISEHNRLYWYRQTLGQGPEFLTYFQNEAQLEKSRLLSDRFSAERPKGSFSTLEIQRTEQGDSAMYLCATHRDSSGNTIYFGEGSWLTVV.